This TCR beta chain is from a study of vaccination effects on CD4 cells after COVID-19. Profiling relied on immunoSEQ multiplex PCR, and the TCRdb table lists in-frame clones only, not all of them. The repertoire holds 15,000 to 20,000 clones, with 74% as singletons. Viral peptide pool expansion of antigen-specific CD4+ T cells preceded sequencing in the ViraFEST assay. Having been cultured for around ten days, the cells underwent CD4+ T cell isolation. Between March and December 2020, the person had a SARS-CoV-2 infection that PCR confirmed. It was two doses of either the BNT162b2 or mRNA-1273 vaccine that participants received. A remark on this clone: Its cognate antigen is unknown.

The sequences come from CD4+ T cells from PBMCs cultured with SARS-CoV-2 spike peptides, collected after COVID-19 vaccination. The source of this sequence is a human donor who had a prior SARS-CoV-2 infection.

CDR3 nucleotides: TGTGCCAGCAGCCGACGGTTGGATAGCAATCAGCCCCAGCATTTT. This codes for CASSRRLDSNQPQHF. This chain uses TRBV7-9 with TRBJ1-5; the D is unclear. Germline CDR1 is SEHNR and CDR2 is FQNEAQ (reference sequence). The ends were cut back, 5 bases at V and 0 bases at J, with 11 bases in the middle. The CDR3 sequence is 15 residues long.